This entry features one T cell receptor beta chain sequence. The antigen is undetermined. The data are from a study of OX40 agonist ivuxolimab in advanced cancers. Points from the study as a whole: The 0.1-3.0 mg/kg partial responders had among the lowest clonal expansion. Doses of 0.1 to 3.0 mg/kg were accompanied by clonal expansion of CD4+ and CD8+ blood T cells by week 6. Expanded clones tended on average to be more numerous among CD8+ T cells than CD4+.

Trimming removed 2 bases at V and 6 bases at J, with 11 bases between. CDR1 LGHNA and CDR2 YSLEER come from the germline V gene. CDR3 length: 14 residues. Sequencing used immunoSEQ multiplex PCR; TCRdb keeps in-frame clones, though not all of them. The sample consists of 20,000 to 25,000 clones, approximately 90% of them appearing once. The chain is built from TRBV4-3 and TRBJ2-1, with D hard to call. The material was CD4+ or CD8+ T cells sorted from blood, obtained in a trial of the OX40 agonist ivuxolimab. The receptor was derived from an adult with an advanced solid tumor such as melanoma, head and neck, liver or kidney cancer. In nucleotides, the CDR3 is TGCGCCAGCAGCCAAAGCCGTCCGAGCAATGAGCAGTTCTTC. Encoded protein: CASSQSRPSNEQFF.